Many counts were recorded for the clone carrying this T cell receptor beta chain. Antigen specificity is unknown. The record originates from a study of T cell repertoires in cytomegalovirus infection. Whole-study context: In public TCR beta signatures, there were indications of both CMV infection and matching HLA type. Overall study findings and caveats: In two of eight donors, the top clonotype was HLA-C-restricted CMV-specific. Summed frequency of shared TCR beta families picked out CMV carriers who also had the relevant HLA.

CDR1 is MNHNS, CDR2 SASEGT, per germline. The length of the CDR3 is 15 residues. V shed 4 bases and J 2 bases; nucleotides not matched to a gene: 0. TCRdb analysed the reads with MiXCR anew, one entry per CDR3 protein. The table has approximately 97,000 distinct CDR3 sequences, approximately 15% seen once; the top ten hold approximately 8%. The specimen was PBMCs. The V call is TRBV6-1, the J call TRBJ2-5; 14 positions match TRBD2. The TCR sequence derives from a human donor in good health (CMV status not recorded). Some clones in this sample may be carry-over from other donors' samples. CDR3 residues: CASSGLAGGQETQYF. Written as DNA, the CDR3 is TGTGCCAGCAGTGGACTAGCGGGGGGGCAAGAGACCCAGTACTTC.